Sequencing of this TCR beta chain was carried out in a study of blood T cell repertoires in COVID-19. At the level of the study: Collection of acute and convalescent COVID-19 samples took place in the United States, Italy and Spain. The cDNA or gDNA used as material had been derived from T cells, B-cell-depleted T cells, or PBMCs.

Per the authors' pipeline: Using reference gene primer amplification, nucleated cell counts were estimated. Sequencing was performed with immunoSEQ multiplex PCR; in TCRdb, only in-frame clones are kept and a portion is missing. V and J calls and clone size are copied from that table; D and trimming were computed from the DNA. The data show about 40,000 clones, about 88% seen once. The CDR3 is 14 residues long. Unmatched junction bases numbered 0, after V lost 0 bases and J lost 2 bases. Germline CDR1 is SGHRS and CDR2 is YFSETQ. The sequence was obtained from a human donor in a cohort sampled during active COVID-19. The V gene is TRBV5-1, the J gene TRBJ2-5; 8 nucleotides agree with TRBD2. Material: peripheral blood. DNA for the CDR3: TGCGCCAGCAGCTTGGGACTAGCGCAAGAGACCCAGTACTTC. Its translation: CASSLGLAQETQYF.